The following is a T cell receptor beta chain sequence with its context. This clone was seen only once. No cognate antigen has been identified for it. Base quality data are lacking; no much larger clone is found one base away. Other nucleotide sequences in the sample specify the same CDR3. The sample comes from a study of cytomegalovirus exposure and HLA in healthy donors (dated by TCRdb to the late 2010s). Some background on the complete study: According to an earlier analysis of 587 of the donors, roughly 180 million T cells yielded 90 million to 130 million unique TCR beta sequences and 276 Gb of sequence data. An early release that covered about 600 HLA-typed donors contained approximately 300 gigabases of sequencing data and around 85 million unique TCR sequences. A later analysis re-examined previously published TCR beta repertoires from 610 or so donors and added high-resolution HLA genotyping to investigate patterns of TCR occurrence. The later analysis used no new phenotypic data to find candidate immune exposures, relying instead on TCR beta sequences and their occurrence across donors. Class I and class II HLA loci were covered by the typing at four-digit resolution. Genome-wide SNP genotypes for about three fifths of the 666 donors were used in a later genetic analysis, which treated that subset as a discovery cohort. An earlier analysis of roughly 600 of the donors used high-throughput TCR beta sequencing to judge whether each TCR beta V gene segment behaved as functional or pseudogenic. Besides the first cohort of hundreds of subjects, a separate validation cohort made up of roughly 120 different subjects was used. The study aimed to test whether cataloging public T cell receptors could reveal signatures of past pathogen exposure. Every discovery cohort repertoire had been produced on one sequencing platform. To predict cytomegalovirus infection status, the study combined high-throughput TCR immunosequencing, statistical association of individual TCRs with disease status, and machine learning. Roughly 5 DR-DQ haplotypes were handled as single units for association and clustering, since linkage in the cohort was strong. Typing coverage varied by locus: roughly 629-640 donors for A, B, C, DRB1 and DQB1; 522 for DQA1; more than 600 for DPA1; 450 to 480 for DPB1. Among the roughly 430 genotyped donors, 75% to 90% belonged to the genetic ancestry cluster associated with self-reported Caucasian donors. The T cell repertoires of 700 or so subjects were profiled by immunosequencing and related to cytomegalovirus serostatus. Alongside the repertoire data, information on donor age, sex, ethnicity and CMV serostatus was compiled. Across 300 to 500 genotyped donors of the cohort, an average of about 240,000 unique TCR beta nucleotide sequences per donor were sequenced, and 15% to 20% of those sequences were non-productive.

The research as a whole found: The classifier was reported to diagnose cytomegalovirus status with high specificity and sensitivity in both the original and validation cohorts. Some IMGT-functional V segments, including TRBV6-2 and TRBV6-3, could not be told apart with the 87-base-pair reads, so those segments were excluded. A cluster of highly shared sequence variants was judged likely to be a technical artifact of the sequencing pipeline. In a later analysis, HLA-associated TCR beta chains showed more clonal expansion and lower generation probabilities than non-associated chains that were equally common. CMV serostatus was the only immune exposure information available for the cohort. In an earlier analysis of more than 450 of the donors, most TCR beta V segments were observed in productive rearrangements about 90% or about 30% of the time, broadly matching IMGT annotations. Because counts were too low, about 18 rarely observed V segments, including chromosome 9 orphons, were left out of the earlier analysis of approximately 580 of the donors. Most TCR sequences were observed very rarely across donors, whereas some public TCRs were present in many individuals. Three of the identified cytomegalovirus-associated TCR beta chains were confirmed in vitro to be specific for cytomegalovirus antigens. Presence/absence analyses assumed roughly uniform sequencing depth across donors, an assumption that may not hold. Specific HLA alleles were associated with around 18,000 TCR beta sequences at a false discovery rate of 0.05 in a later analysis. Because HLA typing was missing for some donors at each locus, association tests included only the typed subset. In a later analysis, TCR association rates were found to vary across HLA loci, with the most associated TCRs seen for DRB1 alleles and the fewest for HLA-C alleles. Compared with the roughly 700-donor mean, donors in an Asian-associated ancestry cluster had fewer N-insertions in productive TCRs, according to a later genetic analysis. A further reported finding was that TCR beta sequences accurately predicted the HLA-A and HLA-B alleles for most subjects in the first cohort. A later analysis found that most CMV-associated TCR beta chains appeared HLA-restricted, with HLA associations seemingly driven largely by CMV exposure. A total of about 180 TCR beta chains were listed by the study as associated with cytomegalovirus. In a later genetic analysis, a missense DCLRE1C variant was associated with V-gene and J-gene trimming of TCR beta chains, and the association was replicated in an independent cohort. This cohort had only TCR beta chains sequenced, and the lack of alpha or paired-chain data limited which features could be detected. In a later analysis, several top co-occurrence clusters were reported to appear linked to parvovirus B19, influenza, CMV and Epstein-Barr virus. It was suggested by the authors that the approach could potentially be generalized to other disease states and immunological phenotypes. Linkage disequilibrium might explain the correlated functional status among segregating V segments, but an unknown experimental factor could not be excluded. When HLA alleles, especially DR and DQ, strongly co-occurred, attributing TCR associations to individual alleles was difficult.

Trimming at the junction amounts to 11 bases on V and 4 bases on J, and the germline ends lie 14 bases apart. Via the germline V gene, CDR1 is ENHRY and CDR2 SYGVKD. The CDR3 runs 12 residues from the cysteine to the phenylalanine. Only the CDR3 part of the read is kept: 36 bases, read in frame from the first base. The cohort comprised approximately 700 healthy bone marrow donors. Cohort members were all nominally healthy when sampled, although unrecorded immune exposures were likely present. The donor was CMV seropositive and was included in the group of around 300 seropositive cohort members. Each donor provided a peripheral blood sample, and peripheral blood mononuclear cells were used for TCR beta sequencing. Genomic DNA extraction from the blood cell samples was performed with the Qiagen DNeasy Blood Extraction Kit. Libraries were prepared through the immunoSEQ multiplex PCR assay. For the multiplex PCR, a mixture combining 60 forward primers for TCR Vbeta segments and 13 reverse primers for TCR Jbeta segments was used. Amplification of the CDR3 region of rearranged TCR beta genes was performed with a multiplex PCR assay on genomic DNA. Amplified TCR beta libraries were sequenced as 87-base-pair reads on the Illumina HiSeq System. The authors' pipeline ran thus. In a later analysis, 80 million or so unique TCR beta chains were counted across the approximately 640 repertoires, and around 10 million of these chains were shared by at least two donors. A nearest-neighbor algorithm error-corrected the raw reads and collapsed the reads into unique sequences, merging closely related sequences to remove PCR and sequencing errors. To assign V, D and J gene segments, CDR3 sequences were aligned to IMGT reference sequences. For a sequence to be retained, at least a six-nucleotide match to both a V gene segment and a J gene segment was required. Rearrangements were called productive when the CDR3 lacked stop codons and stayed in frame with V and J; all others were non-productive. CDR3 was defined by IMGT convention, running from the second conserved V-encoded cysteine to the conserved J-encoded phenylalanine. The earlier analysis of some 600 of the donors excluded sequences that lacked an unambiguous match to a single V gene segment. An earlier analysis of approximately 590 of the donors classified V segments as functional when productive rearrangements were above 56.7% and as segregating when the standard deviation between donors was above 5%. To diagnose cytomegalovirus status from the catalog of TCR beta chain sequences, a statistical classification framework was built. V and J gene assignment, in a later analysis, came from comparing TCR nucleotide sequences with IMGT/GENE-DB human TR gene sequences. Using the TCRdist pipeline, a later analysis assigned CDR3 sequences along with most-parsimonious VDJ recombination scenarios. In a later analysis, each TCR beta chain was defined by its CDR3 amino acid sequence together with its V-gene family, and reads lacking a unique V-gene family were excluded. As a way to deal with suspected cross-contamination and a sequencing artifact, a later analysis dropped 450 to 600 nucleotide sequences that were highly shared and had low generation probability. In a later analysis, a clonal expansion index was calculated for each public chain from normalized within-repertoire ranks of inferred template counts. In a later analysis, generation probabilities were computed using a VDJ recombination model fitted to out-of-frame rearrangements, and the results were checked against IGoR. Hypergeometric tests were used in a later analysis to score TCR-TCR, TCR-HLA and TCR-CMV co-occurrence, with a repertoire-size bias correction applied to the TCR pairs. To estimate false discovery rates, a later analysis permuted the HLA or CMV assignments 20 times. In a later analysis, co-occurring TCRs were grouped with DBSCAN, and TCRdist sequence similarity was added when clustering was performed within HLA-allele-positive subsets. Co-occurrence clustering excluded repertoires with fewer than 30,000 or more than 120,000 public chains, plus five with anomalous nucleotide sharing. In TCRdb, the immuneACCESS table is reduced to in-frame sequences with V and J assigned. These tables do not hold every clone; where another copy was compared, an unresolved V gene accounts for under half, and the others remain unexplained. The V and J calls and clone size are taken from that table; D and trimming were inferred from the DNA. This sample holds 110,000 to 150,000 clones; about 80% were observed only once. The leading ten clones occupy 3.5% to 5% of the sample.

Sequencing input: PBMCs. The receptor chain draws on TRBV10-3 and TRBJ1-2; the D gene is possibly TRBD1, with 5 bases matching. This TCR was recovered from a man in his forties in good health and CMV-seropositive. This receptor carries the CDR3 CASGQIGYGYTF. The sequence in DNA is TGTGCCTCAGGGCAGATCGGCTATGGCTACACCTTC.